Below, 6 T cell receptor beta chains from the same sample are listed, as sequenced in a study of cytomegalovirus exposure and HLA in healthy donors. Using immunoSEQ multiplex PCR, the repertoire was profiled, and TCRdb retains in-frame clones only, with some absent. The data show about 150,000 clones, with 90% to 95% seen just once and 0.6% to 0.8% held by the top ten. The sample comprised PBMCs. These receptors all come from a man aged 18 to 30 in good health and CMV-seronegative.

This clone has a handful of counts. This sequence joins TRBV18 and TRBJ2-7, with D perhaps matching TRBD1 (5 bases). The CDR3 loop spans 13 amino acids. Germline CDR1 reads KGHSH; CDR2 reads LQKENI. Trimming stripped 1 base from V and 5 bases from J, with 9 bases between. The CDR3 sequence is CASSPLGVDEQYV. CDR3 in DNA: TGTGCCAGCTCACCACTAGGGGTTGACGAGCAGTACGTC.

The V and J genes are TRBV5-1 and TRBJ1-3; tentatively, D is TRBD1 (6 bases). The V gene lost 0 bases and the J gene lost 4 bases, with 14 bases spanning the gap. Germline V lookup: CDR1 SGHRS, CDR2 YFSETQ. This CDR3 has 16 residues. CDR3 residues: CASSLDPGQYGNTIYF. In DNA, the CDR3 is TGCGCCAGCAGCTTGGACCCCGGACAGTACGGAAACACCATATATTTT.

The chain couples TRBV13 to TRBJ2-3; TRBD1 aligns across 9 bases. CDR1 and CDR2 (germline): PRHDT, FYEKMQ (reference sequence). V dropped 2 bases and J dropped 2; count of bases not matched to a gene: 11. This CDR3 spans 18 amino acids. DNA of the CDR3: TGTGCCAGCAGCTTAATAAGGACAGGGGCCCTGGTCACAGATACGCAGTATTTT. It is translated as CASSLIRTGALVTDTQYF.

This clone was seen only a few times. The V call is TRBV6-1, the J call TRBJ1-5; TRBD1 might be the D (5 bases). Deletions cut 10 bases from V and 7 bases from J, with 17 bases between. Looked up from germline, CDR1 is MNHNS and CDR2 is SASEGT. There are 13 residues in the CDR3. CDR3 loop: CATTRGGLQPQHF. The CDR3 bases are TGTGCCACCACGCGGGGGGGTTTGCAGCCCCAGCATTTT.

For the CDR3, the DNA is TGTGCCATCAGCGGTCCGGGACTACAGTACAATGAGCAGTTCTTC. This codes for CAISGPGLQYNEQFF. This chain connects TRBV10-3 to TRBJ2-1; 7 nucleotides align to TRBD2. J lost 4 bases, V lost 6 bases, and 9 bases had no gene match. This CDR3 spans 15 amino acids. Per germline, CDR1 ENHRY and CDR2 SYGVKD.

The chain links TRBV9 to TRBJ2-7; the D gene is possibly TRBD1 (5 bases). This CDR3 has 13 residues. CDR1 SGDLS and CDR2 YYNGEE come from the germline V gene. The germline V and J ends were trimmed by 0 bases and 3 bases, with 7 bases remaining between them. Here the CDR3 DNA reads TGTGCCAGCAGCGTAGGGACAAACTACGAGCAGTACGTC. Amino acid sequence: CASSVGTNYEQYV.